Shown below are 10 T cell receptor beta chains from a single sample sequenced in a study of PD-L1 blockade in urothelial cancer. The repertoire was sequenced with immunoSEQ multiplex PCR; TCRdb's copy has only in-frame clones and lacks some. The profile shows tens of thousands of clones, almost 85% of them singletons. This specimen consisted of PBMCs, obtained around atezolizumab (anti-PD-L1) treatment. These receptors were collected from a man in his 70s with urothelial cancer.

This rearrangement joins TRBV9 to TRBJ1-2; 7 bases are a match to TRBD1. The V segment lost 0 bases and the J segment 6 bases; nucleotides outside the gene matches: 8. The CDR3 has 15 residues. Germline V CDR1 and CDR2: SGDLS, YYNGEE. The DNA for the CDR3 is TGTGCCAGCAGCGTAGGAACAGGGGCCTGGAATGGCTACACCTTC. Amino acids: CASSVGTGAWNGYTF. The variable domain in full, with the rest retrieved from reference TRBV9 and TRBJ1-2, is DSGVTQTPKHLITATGQRVTLRCSPRSGDLSVYWYQQSLDQGLQFLIQYYNGEERAKGNILERFSAQQFPDLHSELNLSSLELGDSALYFCASSVGTGAWNGYTFGSGTRLTVV.

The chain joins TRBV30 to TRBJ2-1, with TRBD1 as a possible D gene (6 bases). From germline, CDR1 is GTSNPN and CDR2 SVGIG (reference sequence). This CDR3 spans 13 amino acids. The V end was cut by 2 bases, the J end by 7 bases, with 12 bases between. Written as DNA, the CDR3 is TGTGCCTGGAGTCCGGACAGCGAAAATGAGCAGTTCTTC. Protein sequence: CAWSPDSENEQFF. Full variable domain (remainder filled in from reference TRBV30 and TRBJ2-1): SQTIHQWPATLVQPVGSPLSLECTVEGTSNPNLYWYRQAAGRGLQLLFYSVGIGQISSEVPQNLSASRPQDRQFILSSKKLLLSDSGFYLCAWSPDSENEQFFGPGTRLTVL.

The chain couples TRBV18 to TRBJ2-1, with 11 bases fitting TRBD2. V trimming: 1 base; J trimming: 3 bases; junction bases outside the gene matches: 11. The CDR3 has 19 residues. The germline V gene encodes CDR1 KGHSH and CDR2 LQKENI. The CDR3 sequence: CASSPLTPSGTSGYNEQFF. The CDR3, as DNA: TGTGCCAGCTCACCACTTACTCCCTCCGGGACTAGCGGCTACAATGAGCAGTTCTTC.

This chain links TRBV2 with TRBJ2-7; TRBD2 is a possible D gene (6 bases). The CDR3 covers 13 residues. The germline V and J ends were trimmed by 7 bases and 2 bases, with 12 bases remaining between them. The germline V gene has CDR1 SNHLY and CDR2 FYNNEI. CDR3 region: CASKAGLAYEQYF. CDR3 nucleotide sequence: TGTGCCAGCAAGGCGGGGTTAGCCTACGAGCAGTACTTC.

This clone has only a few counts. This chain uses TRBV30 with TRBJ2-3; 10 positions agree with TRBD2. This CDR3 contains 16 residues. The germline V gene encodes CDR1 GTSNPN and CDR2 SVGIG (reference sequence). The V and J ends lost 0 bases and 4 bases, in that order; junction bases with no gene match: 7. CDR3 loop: CAWSVGSSGRSDTQYF. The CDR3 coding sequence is TGTGCCTGGAGTGTCGGTTCTAGCGGGAGATCAGATACGCAGTATTTT.

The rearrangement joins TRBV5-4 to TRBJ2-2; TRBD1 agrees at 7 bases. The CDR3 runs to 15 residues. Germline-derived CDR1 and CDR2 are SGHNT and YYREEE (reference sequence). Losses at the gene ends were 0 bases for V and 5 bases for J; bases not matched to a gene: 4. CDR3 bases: TGTGCCAGCAGCTTGGAGACAGGGATGACCGGGGAGCTGTTTTTT. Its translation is CASSLETGMTGELFF.

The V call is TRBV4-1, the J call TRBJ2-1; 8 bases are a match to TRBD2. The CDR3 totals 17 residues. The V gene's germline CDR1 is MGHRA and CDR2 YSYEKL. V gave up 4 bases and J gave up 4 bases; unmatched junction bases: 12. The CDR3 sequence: CASSLEPLAGSYNEQFF. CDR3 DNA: TGCGCCAGCAGCCTGGAACCCTTAGCGGGATCTTACAATGAGCAGTTCTTC.

DNA for the CDR3: TGTGCCAGCTCACCGAGGGCCTCTAATGAAAAACTGTTTTTT. It specifies CASSPRASNEKLFF. The V and J genes are TRBV18 and TRBJ1-4; D unclear. The CDR3 sequence is 14 residues long. The V gene lost 3 bases and the J gene lost 3 bases, with 8 bases spanning the gap. Germline V gene sequence: CDR1 KGHSH, CDR2 LQKENI.

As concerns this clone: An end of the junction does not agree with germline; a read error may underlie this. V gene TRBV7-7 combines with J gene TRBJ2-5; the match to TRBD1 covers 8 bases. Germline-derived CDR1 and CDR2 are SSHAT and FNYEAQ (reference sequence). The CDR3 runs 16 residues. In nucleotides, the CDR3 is TGTGCTAGCAGCTTAGCGTTGGGGACAGGCCAAGAGACCCAGTACTTC. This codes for CASSLALGTGQETQYF. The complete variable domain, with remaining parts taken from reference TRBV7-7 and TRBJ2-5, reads GAGVSQSPRYKVTKRGQDVTLRCDPISSHATLYWYQQALGQGPEFLTYFNYEAQPDKSGLPSDRFSAERPEGSISTLTIQRTEQRDSAMYRCASSLALGTGQETQYFGPGTRLLVL.

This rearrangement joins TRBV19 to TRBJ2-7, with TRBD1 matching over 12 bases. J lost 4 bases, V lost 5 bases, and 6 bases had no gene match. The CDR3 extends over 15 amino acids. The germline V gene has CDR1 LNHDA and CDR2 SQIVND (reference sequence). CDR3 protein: CASSAGDRGLYEQYF. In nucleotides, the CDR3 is TGTGCCAGTAGTGCTGGGGACAGGGGGCTATACGAGCAGTACTTC.